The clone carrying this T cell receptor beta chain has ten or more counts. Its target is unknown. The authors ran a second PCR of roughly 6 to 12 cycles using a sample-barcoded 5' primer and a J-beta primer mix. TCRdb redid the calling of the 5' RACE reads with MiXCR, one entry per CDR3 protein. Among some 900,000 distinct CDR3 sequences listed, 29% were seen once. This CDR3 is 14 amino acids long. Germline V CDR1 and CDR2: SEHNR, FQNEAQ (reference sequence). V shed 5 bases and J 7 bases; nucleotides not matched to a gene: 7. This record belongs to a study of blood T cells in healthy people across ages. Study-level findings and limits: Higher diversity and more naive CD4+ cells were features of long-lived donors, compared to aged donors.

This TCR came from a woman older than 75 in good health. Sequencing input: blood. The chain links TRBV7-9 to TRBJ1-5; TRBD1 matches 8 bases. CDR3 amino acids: CASSPTGDSQPQHF. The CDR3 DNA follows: TGTGCCAGCAGCCCGACAGGGGATAGCCAGCCCCAGCATTTT. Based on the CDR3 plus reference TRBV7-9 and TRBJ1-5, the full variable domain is DTGVSQNPRHKITKRGQNVTFRCDPISEHNRLYWYRQTLGQGPEFLTYFQNEAQLEKSRLLSDRFSAERPKGSFSTLEIQRTEQGDSAMYLCASSPTGDSQPQHFGDGTRLSIL.